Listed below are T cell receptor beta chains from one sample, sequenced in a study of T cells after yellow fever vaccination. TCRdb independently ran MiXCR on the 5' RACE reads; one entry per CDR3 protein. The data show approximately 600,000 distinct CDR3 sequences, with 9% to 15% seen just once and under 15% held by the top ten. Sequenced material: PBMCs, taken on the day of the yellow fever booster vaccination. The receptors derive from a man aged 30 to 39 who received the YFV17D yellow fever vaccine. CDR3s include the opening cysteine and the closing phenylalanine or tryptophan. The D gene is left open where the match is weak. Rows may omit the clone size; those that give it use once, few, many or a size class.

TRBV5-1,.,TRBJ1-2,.,TGCGCCAGCAGCTTGGGCCCAGACCCTAACTATGGCTACACCTTC,CASSLGPDPNYGYTF
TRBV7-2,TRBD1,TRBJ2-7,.,TGTGCCAGCAGCTTAAACAGGGACAGGCTCATAGGCGAGCAGTACTTC,CASSLNRDRLIGEQYF
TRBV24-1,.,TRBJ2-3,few,TGTGCCACCAGTGAGTCCCCGGGACACGGGTCGATCACAGATACGCAGTATTTT,CATSESPGHGSITDTQYF
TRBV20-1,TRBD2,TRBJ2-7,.,TGCAGTGCTAGAGGGAGACTAGCGGGGGCCCCCTACGAGCAGTACTTC,CSARGRLAGAPYEQYF
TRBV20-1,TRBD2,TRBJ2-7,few,TGCAGTGCTAGAGAGACACTAGCGGGAGTCGAGCAGTACTTC,CSARETLAGVEQYF
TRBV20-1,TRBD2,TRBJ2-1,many,TGCAGTGCTAGACTCGCGGGGGGTGAGCAGTTCTTC,CSARLAGGEQFF
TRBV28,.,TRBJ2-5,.,TGTGCCAGCAGTTTTAACAACCAAGAGACCCAGTACTTC,CASSFNNQETQYF
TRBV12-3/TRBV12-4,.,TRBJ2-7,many,TGTGCCAGCAGTTGGGGGGACGAGCAGTACTTC,CASSWGDEQYF
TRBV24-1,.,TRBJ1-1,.,TGTGCCACCAGTGATTCGAGGACAGCGAACACTGAAGCTTTCTTT,CATSDSRTANTEAFF
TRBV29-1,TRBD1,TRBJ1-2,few,TGCAGCGTTGAAGGAGGCCGGGACAGAAACTATGGCTACACCTTC,CSVEGGRDRNYGYTF
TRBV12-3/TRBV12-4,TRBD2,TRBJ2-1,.,TGTGCCAGCAGTTCCGGTAGTGGACTAGCCTACAATGAGCAGTTCTTC,CASSSGSGLAYNEQFF
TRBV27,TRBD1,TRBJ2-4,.,TGTGCCAGCAGCGGGACAGGGGCCAAAAACATTCAGTACTTC,CASSGTGAKNIQYF
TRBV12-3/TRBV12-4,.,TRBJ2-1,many,TGTGCCAGCAGTTTAATGGATGAGCAGTTCTTC,CASSLMDEQFF
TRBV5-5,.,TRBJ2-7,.,TGTGCCAGCAGCCTGGATGCCCCGATCGGAAGCGGCGAGCAGTACTTC,CASSLDAPIGSGEQYF
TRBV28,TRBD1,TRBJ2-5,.,TGTGCCAGCACCCAGGGGGCGGAAGAGACCCAGTACTTC,CASTQGAEETQYF
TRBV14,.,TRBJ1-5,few,TGTGCCAGCAGCCAAGTGGGAGATCAGCCCCAGCATTTT,CASSQVGDQPQHF